The 4 T cell receptor beta chains listed next were all sequenced from one sample in a study of CD8+CD57+ T cells in acquired aplastic anemia (dated by TCRdb to the late 2010s). The sequencer was an Illumina HiSeq 2000. Profiling of TCR beta VDJ combinations and CDR3 sequences used genomic DNA as the template. TCRdb reprocessed the public reads (quality trimming at Q25 with fastp, clone calling with MiXCR) and kept in-frame beta chains. Rows merge per CDR3 protein into single entries with the most common DNA and genes. The sample contains 150,000 to 180,000 distinct CDR3 sequences, approximately 52% of them found a single time. The top ten clonotypes cover 9.5% to 15% of the sample. Expansion of CD8+CD57+ cells had been shown by flow cytometry in the patients chosen for sequencing. The sequenced sample consisted of sorted CD4+, CD8+, or CD8+CD57+ T cells (not recorded which) from PBMCs. Receptors originate from a human donor with aplastic anemia.

Many counts were recorded for this clonotype. CDR3 sequence reads: CASSDSGDGVLRTF. DNA of the CDR3: TGTGCCAGCAGTGACTCGGGGGACGGCGTATTGAGGACCTTC. The V and J genes are TRBV6-4 and TRBJ1-2; weak D call: TRBD1 (5 bases). Deletions cut 0 bases from V and 14 bases from J, with 19 bases between. The germline V gene encodes CDR1 MRHNA and CDR2 SNTAGT. This CDR3 is 14 amino acids long.

This clonotype has a handful of counts. The chain employs TRBV25-1 and TRBJ1-2; 10 positions match TRBD1. The CDR3 totals 16 residues. Germline loops: CDR1 MGHDK, CDR2 SYGVNS. V lost 1 base to trimming and J lost 4 bases; unmatched junction nucleotides: 6. The CDR3, as DNA: TGTGCCAGCAGTGAATTCCGGACAGGGGGGAGCTATGGCTACACCTTC. Translating it yields CASSEFRTGGSYGYTF.

This clonotype has just one count. A junction boundary mismatches the germline segment, possibly from a read error. V gene TRBV6-5 combines with J gene TRBJ1-1; TRBD1 might be the D (5 bases). The CDR3 loop spans 15 amino acids. Germline assignment: CDR1 MNHEY and CDR2 SVGAGI. As DNA, the CDR3 is TGTGCCAGCAGTTACTCCGTCCAATGGGGGTCAGAACCGACATTT. Translation gives CASSYSVQWGSEPTF.

This clonotype appeared a few times. The chain links TRBV7-9 to TRBJ1-5, with D uncertain. Trimming left V 1 base short and J 6 bases short, with 10 bases between. The CDR3 spans 14 residues. CDR1 is SEHNR and CDR2 is FQNEAQ in the germline V gene (reference sequence). The CDR3 loop reads CASSLVTEPQPQHF. The CDR3 region has the DNA TGTGCCAGCAGCTTAGTTACAGAACCTCAGCCCCAGCATTTT.